This entry lists 22 T cell receptor beta chains sequenced from one sample in a study of cytomegalovirus exposure and HLA in healthy donors. A multiplex PCR was run with 60 Vbeta primers and 13 Jbeta primers. Measured with immunoSEQ multiplex PCR; TCRdb has only the in-frame clones, and not every one. The sample lists 150,000 to 200,000 clones, 80% to 90% occurring once. Sequenced sample: PBMCs. Source of these receptors: a man between 50 and 59 years old in good health and CMV-seropositive.

The V and J genes are TRBV7-9 and TRBJ1-2; D possibly corresponds to TRBD1 (6 bases). Per germline, CDR1 SEHNR and CDR2 FQNEAQ (reference sequence). Trimming cost V 1 base and J 3 bases, with 12 bases left between them. The length of the CDR3 is 15 residues. This CDR3 reads CASSLEVAGDYGYTF. In DNA form, the CDR3 reads TGTGCCAGCAGCTTAGAGGTTGCAGGGGACTATGGCTACACCTTC. The full variable domain, its missing parts supplied by reference TRBV7-9 and TRBJ1-2, is DTGVSQNPRHKITKRGQNVTFRCDPISEHNRLYWYRQTLGQGPEFLTYFQNEAQLEKSRLLSDRFSAERPKGSFSTLEIQRTEQGDSAMYLCASSLEVAGDYGYTFGSGTRLTVV.

CDR3 protein: CASSLSYVRGGLYEQYF. In DNA, the CDR3 is TGTGCCAGCAGCTTAAGTTATGTGCGGGGGGGCCTGTACGAGCAGTACTTC. V gene TRBV11-2 combines with J gene TRBJ2-7; TRBD2 matches at 9 bases. From germline, CDR1 is SGHAT and CDR2 FQNNGV. CDR3 length equals 17 residues. V shed 2 bases and J 4 bases; nucleotides not matched to a gene: 12.

V gene TRBV7-9 combines with J gene TRBJ2-5; 7 bases align to TRBD1. Germline V gene sequence: CDR1 SEHNR, CDR2 FQNEAQ (reference sequence). The junction had 2 bases not matched to a gene; V was cut back by 1 base and J by 3 bases. CDR3 size: 14 residues. The CDR3 DNA follows: TGTGCCAGCAGCTTAGTTACAGGGGAAGAGACCCAGTACTTC. This gives the protein CASSLVTGEETQYF.

The gene calls are TRBV4-1 and TRBJ2-1; D is perhaps TRBD2 (6 bases). Trimming removed 0 bases from V and 3 bases from J, with 6 bases in between. In germline, CDR1 is MGHRA, CDR2 YSYEKL. CDR3 length equals 14 residues. The DNA of the CDR3 is TGCGCCAGCAGCCAAGAGGGACTCTACAATGAGCAGTTCTTC. Translation gives CASSQEGLYNEQFF.

The chain employs TRBV5-1 and TRBJ2-1; 10 bases map to TRBD1. V lost 0 bases, J lost 14 bases, and 2 bases stayed unmatched. CDR3 length equals 12 residues. Germline V gives CDR1 SGHRS, CDR2 YFSETQ. CDR3 loop: CASSLGDRGEFF. The CDR3, as DNA: TGCGCCAGCAGCTTGGGGGACAGGGGAGAGTTCTTC. The full variable domain, rest sourced from reference TRBV5-1 and TRBJ2-1, is KAGVTQTPRYLIKTRGQQVTLSCSPISGHRSVSWYQQTPGQGLQFLFEYFSETQRNKGNFPGRFSGRQFSNSRSEMNVSTLELGDSALYLCASSLGDRGEFFGPGTRLTVL.

The genes are TRBV5-6 and TRBJ2-7; no firm D call. This CDR3 has 12 amino acids. Germline V gene lookup returns CDR1 SGHDT and CDR2 YYEEEE. The V and J ends lost 1 base and 5 bases respectively, with 7 bases between them. The DNA for the CDR3 is TGTGCCAGCAGCTTGCGGTCGCACGAGCAGTACTTC. It encodes CASSLRSHEQYF.

This clone was counted a few times. The chain uses TRBV6-5 and TRBJ2-4; D not certain. From germline, CDR1 is MNHEY and CDR2 SVGAGI. The CDR3 extends over 15 amino acids. Trimming removed 6 bases from V and 1 base from J, with 13 bases in between. CDR3 residues: CASRSYLEAKNIQYF. The CDR3 DNA follows: TGTGCCAGCAGATCCTACCTAGAGGCCAAAAACATTCAGTACTTC.

V usage is TRBV9 and J usage is TRBJ2-3, with D uncertain. Trimming stripped 0 bases from V and 0 bases from J, with 11 bases between. This CDR3 has 16 residues. The germline V gene encodes CDR1 SGDLS and CDR2 YYNGEE. The CDR3 nucleotides read TGTGCCAGCAGCGTAGGTGTGGCCCCTAGCACAGATACGCAGTATTTT. This gives the protein CASSVGVAPSTDTQYF. Full variable domain (outside the CDR3, taken from reference TRBV9 and TRBJ2-3): DSGVTQTPKHLITATGQRVTLRCSPRSGDLSVYWYQQSLDQGLQFLIQYYNGEERAKGNILERFSAQQFPDLHSELNLSSLELGDSALYFCASSVGVAPSTDTQYFGPGTRLTVL.

The chain links TRBV19 to TRBJ1-5; a weak D match, TRBD1 (5 bases). V was trimmed by 6 bases and J by 5 bases, leaving 17 bases between them. The CDR3 length is 15 residues. The germline CDR1 and CDR2 sequences are LNHDA and SQIVND (reference sequence). The CDR3: CASSSQRTSHQPQHF. CDR3 DNA: TGTGCCAGTAGCTCTCAGAGGACAAGCCATCAGCCCCAGCATTTT.

This clone occurred a few times. This chain uses TRBV29-1 with TRBJ1-2; D gene ambiguous. Germline V gives CDR1 SQVTM, CDR2 ANQGSEA. The V and J ends lost 6 bases and 4 bases respectively, with 9 bases between them. The CDR3 contains 11 residues. CDR3: CSVQSVYGYTF. DNA for the CDR3: TGCAGCGTGCAGTCAGTCTATGGCTACACCTTC. The full variable domain, in which reference TRBV29-1 and TRBJ1-2 provide the parts outside the CDR3, is SAVISQKPSRDICQRGTSLTIQCQVDSQVTMMFWYRQQPGQSLTLIATANQGSEATYESGFVIDKFPISRPNLTFSTLTVSNMSPEDSSIYLCSVQSVYGYTFGSGTRLTVV.

The chain employs TRBV5-1 and TRBJ2-7, with D unclear. V dropped 0 bases and J dropped 3 bases, with 7 bases sitting between them. The CDR3 spans 13 residues. The germline V gene encodes CDR1 SGHRS and CDR2 YFSETQ. The chain's CDR3 is CASSLEGDYEQYF. The CDR3 DNA sequence: TGCGCCAGCAGCTTGGAAGGAGACTACGAGCAGTACTTC.

This chain links TRBV5-4 with TRBJ2-2, with 14 bases that match TRBD2. The CDR3 spans 16 residues. The V segment lost 4 bases and the J segment 5 bases; nucleotides outside the gene matches: 4. The germline V gene has CDR1 SGHNT and CDR2 YYREEE (reference sequence). CDR3 in amino acids: CASSTGLAGGTGELFF. The CDR3 nucleotides read TGTGCCAGCAGCACCGGACTAGCGGGAGGAACCGGGGAGCTGTTTTTT.

This chain links TRBV11-1 with TRBJ2-5, with D possibly being TRBD2 (6 bases). Germline loops: CDR1 SGHAT, CDR2 FQDESV (reference sequence). This CDR3 contains 17 residues. Trimming cost V 5 bases and J 0 bases, with 19 bases left between them. CDR3 nucleotides: TGTGCCAGCAGCAAGGAGGGACTCAAGATGTACCAAGAGACCCAGTACTTC. Its translation: CASSKEGLKMYQETQYF.

The chain combines TRBV7-2 with TRBJ1-5; no clear D gene. This CDR3 is 13 amino acids long. The germline V and J ends were trimmed by 7 bases and 5 bases, with 12 bases remaining between them. Germline values: CDR1 SGHTA, CDR2 FQGNSA. The CDR3 reads CASTLAEDQPQHF. The CDR3 DNA sequence: TGTGCCAGCACTCTGGCGGAGGATCAGCCCCAGCATTTT.

This sequence joins TRBV28 and TRBJ2-7; 8 nucleotides align to TRBD1. The V and J ends lost 6 bases and 2 bases, in that order; junction bases with no gene match: 0. Germline assignment: CDR1 MDHEN and CDR2 SYDVKM. The CDR3 length is 12 residues. The CDR3 DNA reads TGTGCCAGCAGGACAGGGGCCTACGAGCAGTACTTC. This sequence encodes CASRTGAYEQYF.

V usage is TRBV28 and J usage is TRBJ2-3, with D possibly TRBD1 on 5 matching bases. The germline V gene encodes CDR1 MDHEN and CDR2 SYDVKM. The CDR3 has 14 residues. Trimming left V 7 bases short and J 6 bases short, with 17 bases between. The CDR3 sequence is CASTKDTFWDTQYF. CDR3 nucleotides: TGTGCCAGCACCAAGGACACATTTTGGGATACGCAGTATTTT.

The chain links TRBV28 to TRBJ2-2; no clear D gene. V was cut by 3 bases and J by 3 bases, with 5 bases left in between. This CDR3 region has 13 residues. In germline, CDR1 is MDHEN, CDR2 SYDVKM. CDR3 residues: CASSFPDTGELFF. The CDR3 DNA sequence: TGTGCCAGCAGTTTCCCCGACACCGGGGAGCTGTTTTTT.

This clone was detected only once. This chain connects TRBV5-1 to TRBJ1-4; no definite D call. The CDR3 covers 14 residues. The germline CDR1 and CDR2 sequences are SGHRS and YFSETQ. Trimming took 0 bases from V and 5 from J, leaving 8 bases between them. The CDR3 protein is CASSLGGDNEKLFF. The CDR3, as DNA: TGCGCCAGCAGCTTGGGTGGAGACAATGAAAAACTGTTTTTT.

A word on this clone: Sequence at one end of the junction differs from germline and may be a read error. Other DNA sequences in the sample encode the same CDR3. The chain couples TRBV7-7 to TRBJ2-1, with TRBD2 matching over 12 bases. Germline loops: CDR1 SSHAT, CDR2 FNYEAQ (reference sequence). The CDR3 sequence is 16 residues long. As DNA, the CDR3 is TGTGCTAGCAGCCCGACTAGCGGGAGCTCCTACAATGAGCAGTTCTTC. Protein product: CASSPTSGSSYNEQFF.

This sequence joins TRBV19 and TRBJ1-5; D remains ambiguous. The ends were cut back, 2 bases at V and 7 bases at J, with 9 bases in the middle. The germline CDR1 and CDR2 sequences are LNHDA and SQIVND (reference sequence). This CDR3 region has 13 residues. CDR3 amino acids: CASSITQRQPQHF. The CDR3 coding sequence is TGTGCCAGTAGTATAACCCAGAGGCAGCCCCAGCATTTT.

J is TRBJ2-1 and V is TRBV9; 9 nucleotides align to TRBD2. Germline V gene data show CDR1 as SGDLS and CDR2 as YYNGEE. J gave up 7 bases and V 2 bases, and 4 bases lay outside the gene matches. This CDR3 contains 14 residues. The CDR3, as DNA: TGTGCCAGCAGCGTCTTAGCGGGAGAGAATGAGCAGTTCTTC. It is translated as CASSVLAGENEQFF.

This clone has only one observation. The rearrangement joins TRBV4-3 to TRBJ2-1, with TRBD2 matching 8 bases. Germline assignment: CDR1 LGHNA and CDR2 YSLEER. The CDR3 covers 17 residues. V lost 1 base to trimming and J lost 3 bases; unmatched junction nucleotides: 8. The CDR3 region has the DNA TGCGCCAGCAGCCAAGGCGCGAAAGCGGGAGACTACAATGAGCAGTTCTTC. It translates to CASSQGAKAGDYNEQFF.